This entry concerns a single TCR beta chain. Its target is not known. The table came from immunoSEQ multiplex PCR; TCRdb's copy has only in-frame clones and leaves some out. The table lists 2 million to 2.5 million clones, approximately 94% of them singletons. These data are taken from a study of shared clonotypes between healthy human individuals. The overall study: CD4 naive cells filled three plates per donor, CD4 memory three, CD8 naive two and CD8 memory one.

Study conclusions and caveats: Rarefaction curves obtained for sorted subsets showed sequencing incomplete despite large depth.

CD45RO-negative CD8 cells positively selected for CCR7 made up the naive population, which excluded terminally differentiated effector memory CD45RA+ cells. This TCR came from a man aged 18 to 29 in good health. The sequencing sample was made of naive CD8+ T cells sorted from blood.

The CDR3 here is CASSPPGQVFYGYTF. CDR3 DNA sequence: TGTGCCAGCAGCCCACCTGGACAGGTGTTCTATGGCTACACCTTC. V and J are TRBV7-8 and TRBJ1-2; 7 bases map to TRBD1. Germline V gives CDR1 SGHVS, CDR2 FQNEAQ. The V gene end was trimmed by 5 bases and the J gene end by 4 bases; junction bases not matched to a gene: 10. The CDR3 has 15 amino acids. Together with reference TRBV7-8 and TRBJ1-2, the CDR3 gives the full variable domain: GAGVSQSPRYKVAKRGQDVALRCDPISGHVSLFWYQQALGQGPEFLTYFQNEAQLDKSGLPSDRFFAERPEGSVSTLKIQRTQQEDSAVYLCASSPPGQVFYGYTFGSGTRLTVV.